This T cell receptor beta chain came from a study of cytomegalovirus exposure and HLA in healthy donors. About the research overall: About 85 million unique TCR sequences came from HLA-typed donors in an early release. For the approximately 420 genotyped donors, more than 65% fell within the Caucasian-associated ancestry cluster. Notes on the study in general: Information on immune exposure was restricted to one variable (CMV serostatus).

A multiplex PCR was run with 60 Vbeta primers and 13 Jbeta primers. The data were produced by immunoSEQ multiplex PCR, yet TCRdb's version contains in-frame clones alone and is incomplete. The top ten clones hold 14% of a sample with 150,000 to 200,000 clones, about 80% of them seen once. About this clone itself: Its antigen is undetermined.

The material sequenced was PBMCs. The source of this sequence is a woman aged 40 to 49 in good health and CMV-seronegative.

In nucleotides, the CDR3 is TGCGCCAGCAGGGGGGGCAATGAGCAGTTCTTC. Translation: CASRGGNEQFF. The gene calls are TRBV5-1 and TRBJ2-1; D might be TRBD2 (6 bases). CDR3 length: 11 amino acids. Germline CDR1 is SGHRS and CDR2 is YFSETQ. The V end lost 5 bases, the J end lost 6 bases, and 6 bases lay between the germline ends.